This TCR beta chain was retrieved from a study of identical twins. General study results and limits: Sequences that were out-of-frame, alpha and twin-shared displayed an excess of low generation probability.

This clonotype was observed a few times. The antigen is not known. In TCRdb, the 5' RACE reads were re-called with MiXCR into one record per CDR3 protein. The repertoire includes 1.5 million to 2 million distinct CDR3 sequences, around 33% of them detected once, and around 0.3% sits in the top ten. Healthy Caucasians, and only they, were the donors. The ends lost 4 bases at V and 0 bases at J; junction bases unmatched: 8. This CDR3 region has 16 residues. Looked up from germline, CDR1 is MNHEY and CDR2 is SMNVEV (reference sequence). This chain links TRBV27 with TRBJ1-2; TRBD1 matches 7 bases. The sample taken for sequencing was cord blood. This receptor was identified in a newborn girl in good health. The CDR3 nucleotides read TGTGCCAGCAGTTCAAATCGGGGGACAGCTAACTATGGCTACACCTTC. The encoded protein is CASSSNRGTANYGYTF.